The clone carrying this T cell receptor beta chain was counted many times. The target antigen is unknown. These data are taken from a study of metastatic and nonmetastatic thyroid tumors. Study-level information: The comparison covered peripheral blood and tumor or nodule tissue in malignant and benign thyroid patients. General study findings and limits: Significantly higher TCR beta diversity was reportedly seen in malignant thyroid tumors than benign nodules, in blood and tumor.

All patients reached thyroid surgery having received no treatment beforehand. Authors' data handling: What underpinned the distant-metastasis classifier for papillary thyroid cancer was the set of CDR3 differences across clinicopathological groups. TCRdb re-clonotyped the PCR reads through MiXCR. The V and J calls follow TCRdb's processing rather than the paper's. The table has about 69,000 clones, over 12% seen once. Germline V gene data show CDR1 as MNHNS and CDR2 as SASEGT. V was shortened by 5 bases and J by 5 bases, with 18 bases between the two germline ends. The CDR3 length is 15 residues. The sequence came from a male donor with papillary thyroid cancer or a benign thyroid nodule (not recorded which). Some clones in this sample may be carry-over from other donors' samples. The J gene is TRBJ2-5, the V gene TRBV6-1, with D possibly TRBD2 on 6 matching bases. Sequencing was done on a sample of blood. In DNA, the CDR3 is TGTGCCAGCAGTTGGCGACGTGGGGGGAAGGAGACCCAGTACTTC. Amino acids: CASSWRRGGKETQYF.